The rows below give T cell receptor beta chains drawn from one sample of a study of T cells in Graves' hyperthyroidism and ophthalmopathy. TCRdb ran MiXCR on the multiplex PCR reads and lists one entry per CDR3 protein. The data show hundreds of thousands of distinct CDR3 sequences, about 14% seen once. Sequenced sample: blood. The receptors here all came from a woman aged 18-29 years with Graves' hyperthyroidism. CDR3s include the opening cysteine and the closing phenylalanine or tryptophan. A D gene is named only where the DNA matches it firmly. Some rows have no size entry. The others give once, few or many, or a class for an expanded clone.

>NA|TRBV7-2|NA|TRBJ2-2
TGTGCCAGCAGCGTGGGGACAACCACCGGGGAGCTGTTTTTT
CASSVGTTTGELFF
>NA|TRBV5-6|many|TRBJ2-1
TGTGCCAGCAGCTTGGGGACTACCCTATACAATGAGCAGTTCTTC
CASSLGTTLYNEQFF
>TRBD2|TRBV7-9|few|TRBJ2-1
TGTGCCAGCAGCTTCCTAGCGGTCTCCTACAATGAGCAGTTCTTC
CASSFLAVSYNEQFF
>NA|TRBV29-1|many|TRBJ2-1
TGCAGCGTTGCGGGTAGCCTACCAAGATCAGGCAATGAGCAGTTCTTC
CSVAGSLPRSGNEQFF
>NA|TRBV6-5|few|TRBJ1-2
TGTGCCAGCAGTTACTCGGGGGGCGCGTGGGGCTACACCTTC
CASSYSGGAWGYTF
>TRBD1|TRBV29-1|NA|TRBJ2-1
TGCAGCGTTTCAGGGGGAGTTCCCTACAATGAGCAGTTCTTC
CSVSGGVPYNEQFF
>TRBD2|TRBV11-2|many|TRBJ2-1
TGTGCCAGCTGGGGGGAGGGCGCCAGCTCCTACAATGAGCAGTTCTTC
CASWGEGASSYNEQFF
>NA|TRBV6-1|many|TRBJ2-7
TGTGCCAGCAGTGAACGTAAGACAGGAGGCTACGAGCAGTACTTC
CASSERKTGGYEQYF
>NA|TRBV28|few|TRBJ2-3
TGTGCCAGCAGTCCCTTGGGCCGGGAGAGCGGCACAGATACGCAGTATTTT
CASSPLGRESGTDTQYF
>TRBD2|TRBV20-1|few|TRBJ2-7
TGCAGTGCCACCGGGCGGGAGGGCTCAAGGTACGAGCAGTACTTC
CSATGREGSRYEQYF
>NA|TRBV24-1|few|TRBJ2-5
TGTGCCACCGCCAGGGCAGAGACCCAGTACTTC
CATARAETQYF
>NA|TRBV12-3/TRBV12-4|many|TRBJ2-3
TGTGCCAGCACCCGGACTCGCTGGCAGTATTTT
CASTRTRWQYF
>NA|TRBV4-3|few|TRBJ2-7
TGCGCCAGCAGCCAGTCGCAGGGCCCCGTCTACGAGCAGTACTTC
CASSQSQGPVYEQYF
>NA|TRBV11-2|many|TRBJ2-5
TGTGCCAGCAGCTTGTGGACAGTCCAAGAGACCCAGTACTTC
CASSLWTVQETQYF
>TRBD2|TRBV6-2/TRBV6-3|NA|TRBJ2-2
TGTGCCTCCGCCGGGACTATGGACACCGGGGAGCTGTTTTTT
CASAGTMDTGELFF
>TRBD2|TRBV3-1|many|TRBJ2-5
TGTGCCAGCAGCCAGGGACTAGCGGGGGACCAGTACTTC
CASSQGLAGDQYF
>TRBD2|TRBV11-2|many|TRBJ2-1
TGTGCCAGCAGCTGGGGAAGCGGGAGGGCCCCCAATGAGCAGTTCTTC
CASSWGSGRAPNEQFF
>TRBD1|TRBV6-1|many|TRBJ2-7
TGTGCCAGCAGTGAAGGACAGGGGATATCCTACGAGCAGTACTTC
CASSEGQGISYEQYF
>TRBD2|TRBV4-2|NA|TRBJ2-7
TGTGCCAGCAGCCCCAGTAGAACTAGCGGGAAGATAGTCCCCTACGAGCAGTACTTC
CASSPSRTSGKIVPYEQYF
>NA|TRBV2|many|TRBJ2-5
TGTGCCAGCAGCCGGGACGCTGAGGAGACCCAGTACTTC
CASSRDAEETQYF
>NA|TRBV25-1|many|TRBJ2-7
TGTGCCAGCAGTGAATTGGGAAGCAGGGCCCACGAGCAGTACTTC
CASSELGSRAHEQYF
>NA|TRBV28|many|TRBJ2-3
TGTGCCAGCAGTTTATCTAGCGCAGGCGGTGATACGCAGTATTTT
CASSLSSAGGDTQYF
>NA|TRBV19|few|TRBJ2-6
TGTGCCAGTAGGGACCCCGGGGCCTTCTCTGGGGCCAACGTCCTGACTTTC
CASRDPGAFSGANVLTF
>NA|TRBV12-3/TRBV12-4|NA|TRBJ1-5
TGTGCCAGCAGTTACCCGGCGCCCCAGCATTTT
CASSYPAPQHF